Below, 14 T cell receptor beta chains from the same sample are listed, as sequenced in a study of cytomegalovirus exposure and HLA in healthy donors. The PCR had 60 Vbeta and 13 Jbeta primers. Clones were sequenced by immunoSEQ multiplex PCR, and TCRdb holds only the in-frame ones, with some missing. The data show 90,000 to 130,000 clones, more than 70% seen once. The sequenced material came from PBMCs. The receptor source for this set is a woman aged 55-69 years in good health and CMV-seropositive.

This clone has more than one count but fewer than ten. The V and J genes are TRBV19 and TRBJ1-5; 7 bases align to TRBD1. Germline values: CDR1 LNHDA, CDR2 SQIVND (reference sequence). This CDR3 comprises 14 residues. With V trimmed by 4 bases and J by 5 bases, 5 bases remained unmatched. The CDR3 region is CASSTTGMYQPQHF. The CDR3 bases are TGTGCCAGTAGTACGACAGGGATGTATCAGCCCCAGCATTTT.

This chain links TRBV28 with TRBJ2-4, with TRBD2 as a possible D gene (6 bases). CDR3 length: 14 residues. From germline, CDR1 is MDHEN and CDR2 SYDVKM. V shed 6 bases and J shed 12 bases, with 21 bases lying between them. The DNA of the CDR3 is TGTGCCAGCAGCCGCAGCGGGTCGGGAAGGGGTCAGTACTTC. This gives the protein CASSRSGSGRGQYF.

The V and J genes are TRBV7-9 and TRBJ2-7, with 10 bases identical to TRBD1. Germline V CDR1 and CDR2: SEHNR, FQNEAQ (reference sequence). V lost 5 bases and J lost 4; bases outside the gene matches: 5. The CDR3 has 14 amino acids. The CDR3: CASSPGQGLYEQYF. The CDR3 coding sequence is TGTGCCAGCAGCCCGGGACAGGGGCTTTACGAGCAGTACTTC.

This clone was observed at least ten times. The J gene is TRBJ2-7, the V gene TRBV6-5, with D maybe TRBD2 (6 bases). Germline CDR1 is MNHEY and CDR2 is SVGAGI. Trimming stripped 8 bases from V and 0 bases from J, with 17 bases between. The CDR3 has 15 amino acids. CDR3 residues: CASSRSGVGSYEQYF. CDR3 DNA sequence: TGTGCCAGCTCACGATCGGGGGTCGGCTCCTACGAGCAGTACTTC.

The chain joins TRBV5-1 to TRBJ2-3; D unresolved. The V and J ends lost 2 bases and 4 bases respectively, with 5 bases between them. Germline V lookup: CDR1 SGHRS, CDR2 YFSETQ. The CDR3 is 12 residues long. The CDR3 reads CASSLIADTQYF. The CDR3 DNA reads TGCGCCAGCAGCTTAATCGCAGATACGCAGTATTTT.

CDR3 sequence (DNA): TGTGCCAGCAGTTACGGGCTAGCGGGAACCTACGAGCAGTACTTC. Amino acids: CASSYGLAGTYEQYF. This chain connects TRBV6-5 to TRBJ2-5, with 9 bases matching TRBD2. The J call may be incorrect, as the DNA end agrees better with TRBJ2-7. Germline CDR1 MNHEY, CDR2 SVGAGI. The CDR3 spans 15 residues.

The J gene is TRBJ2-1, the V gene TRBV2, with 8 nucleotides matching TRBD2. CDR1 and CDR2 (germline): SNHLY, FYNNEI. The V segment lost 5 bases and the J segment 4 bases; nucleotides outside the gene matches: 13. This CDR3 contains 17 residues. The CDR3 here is CASSRYLGTSEYNEQFF. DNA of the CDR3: TGTGCCAGCAGTAGGTACCTCGGGACTAGTGAATACAATGAGCAGTTCTTC.

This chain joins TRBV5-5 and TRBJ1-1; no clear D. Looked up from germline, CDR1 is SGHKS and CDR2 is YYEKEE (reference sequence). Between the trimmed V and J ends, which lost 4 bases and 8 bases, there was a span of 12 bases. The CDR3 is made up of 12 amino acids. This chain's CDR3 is CASSPSRREAFF. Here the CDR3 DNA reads TGTGCCAGCAGCCCTTCGAGGAGGGAAGCTTTCTTT.

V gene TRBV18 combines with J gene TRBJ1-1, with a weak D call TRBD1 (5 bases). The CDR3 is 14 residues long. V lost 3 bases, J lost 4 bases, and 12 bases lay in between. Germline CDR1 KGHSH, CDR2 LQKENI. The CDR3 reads CASSPGGSGTEAFF. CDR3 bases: TGTGCCAGCTCACCGGGGGGTTCTGGCACTGAAGCTTTCTTT.

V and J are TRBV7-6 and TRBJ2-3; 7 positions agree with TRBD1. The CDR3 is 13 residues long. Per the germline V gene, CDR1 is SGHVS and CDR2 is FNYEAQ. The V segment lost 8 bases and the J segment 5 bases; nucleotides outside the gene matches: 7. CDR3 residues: CASSSTGLDTQYF. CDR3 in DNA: TGTGCCAGCTCATCGACAGGGTTAGATACGCAGTATTTT.

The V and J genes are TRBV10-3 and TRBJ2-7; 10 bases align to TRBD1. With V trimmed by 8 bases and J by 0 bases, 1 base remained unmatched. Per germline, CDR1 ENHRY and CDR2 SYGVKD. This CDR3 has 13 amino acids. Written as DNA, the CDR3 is TGTGCCATCCGGGACAGGGGCTCCTACGAGCAGTACTTC. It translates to CAIRDRGSYEQYF.

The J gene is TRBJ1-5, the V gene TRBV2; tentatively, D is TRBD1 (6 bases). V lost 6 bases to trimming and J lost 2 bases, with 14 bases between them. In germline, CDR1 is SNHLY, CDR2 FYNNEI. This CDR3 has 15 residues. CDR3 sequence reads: CASRVGGGGNQPQHF. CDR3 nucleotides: TGTGCCAGCAGGGTTGGGGGGGGCGGCAATCAGCCCCAGCATTTT.

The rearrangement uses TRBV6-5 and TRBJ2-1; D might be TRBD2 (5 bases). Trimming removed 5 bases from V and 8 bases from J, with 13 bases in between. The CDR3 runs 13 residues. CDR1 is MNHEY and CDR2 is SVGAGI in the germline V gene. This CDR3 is CASSTPRTHEQFF. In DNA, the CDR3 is TGTGCCAGCAGTACGCCCCGGACTCATGAGCAGTTCTTC.

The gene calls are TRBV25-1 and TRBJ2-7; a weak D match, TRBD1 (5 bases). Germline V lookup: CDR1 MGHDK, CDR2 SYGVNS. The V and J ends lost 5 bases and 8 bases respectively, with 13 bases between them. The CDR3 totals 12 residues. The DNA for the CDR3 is TGTGCCAGCAGTATGGGGCAGTCGAAGCAGTACTTC. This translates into CASSMGQSKQYF.